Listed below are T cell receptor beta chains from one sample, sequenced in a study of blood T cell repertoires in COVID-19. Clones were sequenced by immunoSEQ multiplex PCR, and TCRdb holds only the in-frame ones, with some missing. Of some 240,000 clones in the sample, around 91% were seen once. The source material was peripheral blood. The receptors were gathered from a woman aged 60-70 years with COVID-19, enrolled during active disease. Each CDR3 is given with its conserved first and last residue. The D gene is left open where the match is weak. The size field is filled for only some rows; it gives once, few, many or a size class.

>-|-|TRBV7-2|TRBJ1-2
CASSLEIGRNYGYTF
TGTGCCAGCAGCTTAGAAATCGGGAGGAACTATGGCTACACCTTC
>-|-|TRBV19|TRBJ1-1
CATRETRDTEAFF
TGTGCCACTCGGGAGACTCGGGACACTGAAGCTTTCTTT
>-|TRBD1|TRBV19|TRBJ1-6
CASSILLDRTNNSPLHF
TGTGCCAGTAGTATCCTCCTGGACAGGACGAATAATTCACCCCTCCACTTT
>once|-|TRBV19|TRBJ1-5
CASVTGSLQPQHF
TGTGCCAGCGTCACAGGGAGCCTGCAGCCCCAGCATTTT
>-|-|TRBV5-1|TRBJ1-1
CASSLGSVNTEAFF
TGCGCCAGCAGCTTGGGCTCAGTGAACACTGAAGCTTTCTTT
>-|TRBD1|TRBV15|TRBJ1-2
CATSRDFTGTGSYGYTF
TGTGCCACCAGCAGAGATTTTACCGGGACAGGGTCCTATGGCTACACCTTC
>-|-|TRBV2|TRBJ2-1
CASTSSTGYNEQFF
TGTGCCAGCACCTCCAGTACAGGTTACAATGAGCAGTTCTTC
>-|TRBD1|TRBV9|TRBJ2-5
CASSVKGGHRGETQYF
TGTGCCAGCAGCGTAAAAGGGGGCCACCGGGGAGAGACCCAGTACTTC
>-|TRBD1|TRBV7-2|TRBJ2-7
CASSGTGAEQYF
TGTGCCAGCAGCGGGACAGGTGCCGAGCAGTACTTC
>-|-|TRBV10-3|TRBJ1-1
CAISDISLGAGEAFF
TGTGCCATCAGTGATATCTCGCTGGGGGCGGGCGAAGCTTTCTTT
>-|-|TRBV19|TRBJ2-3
CASSIGGTDTQYF
TGTGCCAGTAGTATCGGTGGCACAGATACGCAGTATTTT
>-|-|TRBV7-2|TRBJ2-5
CASSLTEIQETQYF
TGTGCCAGCAGCTTAACAGAAATCCAAGAGACCCAGTACTTC
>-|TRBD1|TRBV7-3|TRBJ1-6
CASSRTGGNSPLHF
TGTGCCAGCAGCCGGACAGGGGGTAATTCACCCCTCCACTTT
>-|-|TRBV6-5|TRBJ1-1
CASSYSYRVNTEAFF
TGTGCCAGCAGTTACTCGTACAGGGTGAACACTGAAGCTTTCTTT
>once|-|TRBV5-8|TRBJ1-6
CASSLEGDSPLHF
TGTGCCAGCAGCTTGGAGGGAGATTCACCCCTCCACTTT
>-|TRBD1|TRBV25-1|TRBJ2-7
CASSESPPKSRGYEQYF
TGTGCCAGCAGTGAATCGCCCCCTAAATCCAGGGGGTACGAGCAGTACTTC
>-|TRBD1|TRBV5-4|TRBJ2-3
CASSLGPDREAGFTQYF
TGTGCCAGCAGCTTGGGACCGGACAGGGAGGCCGGCTTTACGCAGTATTTT
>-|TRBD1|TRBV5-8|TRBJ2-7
CASSLDRGTAYEQYF
TGTGCCAGCAGCCTAGACAGGGGGACTGCCTACGAGCAGTACTTC
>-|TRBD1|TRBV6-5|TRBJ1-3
CASSRDREGNTIYF
TGTGCCAGCAGTCGGGACAGGGAAGGAAACACCATATATTTT
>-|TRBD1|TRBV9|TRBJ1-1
CASSAGTGNTEAFF
TGTGCCAGCAGCGCCGGGACAGGGAACACTGAAGCTTTCTTT
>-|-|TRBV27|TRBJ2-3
CASSPTGSDTQYF
TGTGCCAGCAGTCCTACGGGATCAGATACGCAGTATTTT
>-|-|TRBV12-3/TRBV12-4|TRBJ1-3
CASRETGGNTIYF
TGTGCCAGCAGAGAAACAGGGGGAAACACCATATATTTT
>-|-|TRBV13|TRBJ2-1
CASSLDWAHGPFF
TGTGCCAGCAGCTTAGATTGGGCGCACGGTCCGTTCTTC
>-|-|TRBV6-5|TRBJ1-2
CASSLREDQGYTF
TGTGCCAGCAGTCTGCGGGAAGATCAGGGCTACACCTTC
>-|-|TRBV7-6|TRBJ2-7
CASSIRLDYEQYF
TGTGCCAGCAGCATCAGACTTGACTACGAGCAGTACTTC
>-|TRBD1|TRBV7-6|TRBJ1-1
CASSWTGNTEAFF
TGTGCCAGCAGCTGGACAGGCAACACTGAAGCTTTCTTT
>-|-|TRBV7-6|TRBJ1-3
CASTPGGVVGNTIYF
TGTGCCAGCACCCCTGGCGGAGTTGTTGGAAACACCATATATTTT
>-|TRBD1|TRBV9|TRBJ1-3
CASSETGSGNTIYF
TGTGCCAGCAGCGAGACAGGGTCTGGAAACACCATATATTTT
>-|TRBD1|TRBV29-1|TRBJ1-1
CSVVGQANTEAFF
TGCAGCGTTGTGGGACAGGCGAACACTGAAGCTTTCTTT
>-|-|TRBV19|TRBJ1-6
CASSRVGGASPLHF
TGTGCCAGTAGTAGAGTAGGGGGGGCTTCACCCCTCCACTTT
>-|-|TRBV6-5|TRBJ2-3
CASSYLTTSTDTQYF
TGTGCCAGCAGCTACCTGACTACTAGCACAGATACGCAGTATTTT
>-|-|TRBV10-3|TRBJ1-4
CAIRDTAGSEKLFF
TGTGCCATCAGGGACACGGCCGGGTCGGAAAAACTGTTTTTT
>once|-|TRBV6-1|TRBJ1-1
CASSENRVNTEAFF
TGTGCCAGCAGTGAAAACAGGGTGAACACTGAAGCTTTCTTT
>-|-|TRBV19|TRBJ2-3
CASSIPSVGSTDTQYF
TGTGCCAGTAGTATCCCTAGTGTTGGTAGCACAGATACGCAGTATTTT
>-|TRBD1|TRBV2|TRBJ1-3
CASRSGTASGNTIYF
TGTGCCAGCAGATCTGGGACAGCCTCTGGAAACACCATATATTTT
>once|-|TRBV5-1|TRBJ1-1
CASSLMKGGDGTEAFF
TGCGCCAGCAGCTTGATGAAGGGAGGAGATGGGACTGAAGCTTTCTTT
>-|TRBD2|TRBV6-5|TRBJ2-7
CASSYSGLAGLYEQYF
TGTGCCAGCAGTTACTCGGGGCTAGCGGGCCTATACGAGCAGTACTTC
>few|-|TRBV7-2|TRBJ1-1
CASSARLGEGTEAFF
TGTGCCAGCAGCGCCCGCCTCGGGGAGGGCACTGAAGCTTTCTTT
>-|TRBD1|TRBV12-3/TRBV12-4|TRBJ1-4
CASSWTGLVGLFF
TGTGCCAGCAGTTGGACAGGTTTAGTTGGACTGTTTTTT
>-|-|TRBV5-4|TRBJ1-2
CASFVQGYYGYTF
TGTGCCAGCTTCGTCCAGGGGTACTATGGCTACACCTTC
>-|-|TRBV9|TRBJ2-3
CASSMGGGGTDTQYF
TGTGCCAGCAGCATGGGGGGGGGCGGCACAGATACGCAGTATTTT
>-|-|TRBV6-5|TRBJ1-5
CASSPGGVGNQPQHF
TGTGCCAGCAGCCCCGGAGGGGTGGGCAATCAGCCCCAGCATTTT
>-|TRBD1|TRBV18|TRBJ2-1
CASSPNLAGGYNEQFF
TGTGCCAGCTCACCAAATTTAGCAGGGGGCTACAATGAGCAGTTCTTC
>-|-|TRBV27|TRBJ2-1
CASSLPVAGYNEQFF
TGTGCCAGCAGTTTACCCGTGGCGGGCTACAATGAGCAGTTCTTC
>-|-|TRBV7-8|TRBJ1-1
CASSLGQEAFF
TGTGCCAGCAGCCTCGGACAGGAAGCTTTCTTT
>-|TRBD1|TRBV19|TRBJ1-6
CASNSPRDRINSPLHF
TGTGCCAGTAATAGTCCCCGGGACAGGATAAATTCACCCCTCCACTTT
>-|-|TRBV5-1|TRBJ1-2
CASSQTTRAGYTF
TGCGCCAGCAGCCAGACGACCAGGGCAGGCTACACCTTC
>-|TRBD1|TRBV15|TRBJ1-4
CATSRDPTGYEKLFF
TGTGCCACCAGCAGAGATCCGACAGGGTATGAAAAACTGTTTTTT
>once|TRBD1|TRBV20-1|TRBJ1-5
CSASGGTANSNQPQHF
TGCAGTGCTAGTGGAGGGACAGCCAATAGCAATCAGCCCCAGCATTTT
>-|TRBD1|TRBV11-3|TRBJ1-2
CASSYPYGQGGGDGYTF
TGTGCCAGCAGCTATCCCTACGGACAGGGCGGTGGGGATGGCTACACCTTC
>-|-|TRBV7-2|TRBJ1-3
CASSLDRGSSSGNTIYF
TGTGCCAGCAGCTTAGATCGGGGGTCGAGCTCTGGAAACACCATATATTTT
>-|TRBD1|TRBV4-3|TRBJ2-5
CASSLLFRGQETQYF
TGCGCCAGCAGCCTCTTATTCAGGGGGCAAGAGACCCAGTACTTC
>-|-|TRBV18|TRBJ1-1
CASSYGAGENTEAFF
TGTGCCAGCTCTTACGGAGCTGGAGAGAACACTGAAGCTTTCTTT
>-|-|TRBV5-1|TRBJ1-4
CASSLAGGATNEKLFF
TGCGCCAGCAGCTTGGCCGGGGGTGCAACTAATGAAAAACTGTTTTTT
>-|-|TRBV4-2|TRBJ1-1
CASSQGSALVGEAFF
TGTGCCAGCAGCCAAGGGAGCGCGCTGGTAGGTGAAGCTTTCTTT
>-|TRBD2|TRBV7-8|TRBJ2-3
CASSLAGLAPSTDTQYF
TGTGCCAGCAGCTTAGCGGGACTAGCACCGAGCACAGATACGCAGTATTTT
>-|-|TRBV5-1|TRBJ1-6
CASSSRSPDRPGSPLHF
TGCGCCAGCAGCTCCCGTTCCCCTGACAGGCCAGGTTCACCCCTCCACTTT
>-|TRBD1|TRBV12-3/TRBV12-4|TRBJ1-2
CASRGQGGNGYTF
TGTGCCAGCAGGGGACAGGGGGGGAATGGCTACACCTTC
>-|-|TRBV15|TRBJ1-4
CATSNNLGDEKLFF
TGTGCCACCAGCAACAATTTAGGAGATGAAAAACTGTTTTTT
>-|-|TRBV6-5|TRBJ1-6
CASQGFDNSPLHF
TGTGCCAGCCAGGGGTTCGATAATTCACCCCTCCACTTT